The rows below give T cell receptor beta chains drawn from one sample of a study of technical replicates of blood from a handful of donors. Sequencing was performed with immunoSEQ multiplex PCR; in TCRdb, only in-frame clones are kept and a portion is missing. The sample consists of under 95,000 clones, over 80% of them appearing once. The sample comprised T cells isolated from PBMCs. These receptors all come from a human donor in good health. CDR3s include the opening cysteine and the closing phenylalanine or tryptophan. D genes are given only for firm matches. Clone size appears in some rows only: once, few, many, or a class for an expanded clone.

.,TRBJ2-7,.,TRBV29-1,TGCAGCGCTGGGACTGACTACGAGCAGTACTTC,CSAGTDYEQYF
.,TRBJ2-2,once,TRBV7-2,TGTGCCAGCAGCTTAAACAGAGCCGGGGAGCTGTTTTTT,CASSLNRAGELFF
TRBD1,TRBJ1-5,.,TRBV5-1,TGCGCCAGCAGCTTGGGAGGGACAGGGGGGCATCAGCCCCAGCATTTT,CASSLGGTGGHQPQHF
TRBD2,TRBJ2-2,.,TRBV7-3,TGTGCCAGCAGCTCGATAGCGGGAGCGGACACCGGGGAGCTGTTTTTT,CASSSIAGADTGELFF
.,TRBJ2-6,.,TRBV7-9,TGTGCCAGCAGCCTGAGGGATGGTCTTGAGGGCTCTGGGGCCAACGTCCTGACTTTC,CASSLRDGLEGSGANVLTF
.,TRBJ1-5,.,TRBV28,TGTGCCAGCAGTTTTGGAACAGGAGAGCAGCAGCCCCAGCATTTT,CASSFGTGEQQPQHF
TRBD2,TRBJ2-3,once,TRBV18,TGTGCCAGCTCACCATACGGGACTAGCGACACAGATACGCAGTATTTT,CASSPYGTSDTDTQYF
.,TRBJ2-7,.,TRBV5-4,TGTGCCAGCAGCTTGGAATGGGGCAGGGGATACGAGCAGTACTTC,CASSLEWGRGYEQYF
.,TRBJ2-2,.,TRBV2,TGTGCCAGCAGGAGATCGGCGGGTTACACCGGGGAGCTGTTTTTT,CASRRSAGYTGELFF
.,TRBJ2-1,once,TRBV27,TGTGCCAGCAGTTCCGGGGGCTCCTACAATGAGCAGTTCTTC,CASSSGGSYNEQFF
TRBD1,TRBJ2-7,.,TRBV4-2,TGTGCCAGCAGCCTCAAGGACAGGGGCGAATTTAACTACGAGCAGTACTTC,CASSLKDRGEFNYEQYF
.,TRBJ2-1,.,TRBV30,TGTGCCTGGGTCAGCTACAATGAGCAGTTCTTC,CAWVSYNEQFF
.,TRBJ1-1,.,TRBV5-4,TGTGCCAGCAGCTTGGACAGTAACACTGAAGCTTTCTTT,CASSLDSNTEAFF
TRBD1,TRBJ1-2,once,TRBV7-3,TGTGCCAGCAGCTTAAGTTCGGGACAGCCTCCGTATGGCTACACCTTC,CASSLSSGQPPYGYTF
TRBD2,TRBJ2-3,.,TRBV5-4,TGTGCCAGCAGCCAAAATAGCGGGACCAGCACAGATACGCAGTATTTT,CASSQNSGTSTDTQYF
TRBD2,TRBJ2-1,.,TRBV10-1,TGCGCCAGCAGTGAGGTGGGACTAGCGGTAAATGAGCAGTTCTTC,CASSEVGLAVNEQFF
.,TRBJ1-4,.,TRBV2,TGTGCCAGCAGTTATACTGCAACTAATGAAAAACTGTTTTTT,CASSYTATNEKLFF
TRBD1,TRBJ1-1,.,TRBV9,TGTGCCAGCAGCGTAGCAACAGGGGGCATGAACACTGAAGCTTTCTTT,CASSVATGGMNTEAFF
.,TRBJ2-2,.,TRBV6-6,TGTGCCAGCAGTTATTCCCAGAACACCGGGGAGCTGTTTTTT,CASSYSQNTGELFF
.,TRBJ2-1,.,TRBV5-1,TGCGCCAGCAGCTTGGCCATCAGGAACAATGAGCAGTTCTTC,CASSLAIRNNEQFF
TRBD1,TRBJ2-2,.,TRBV6-5,TGTGCCAGCAGTTACTCGCAGGGGGCTAACACCGGGGAGCTGTTTTTT,CASSYSQGANTGELFF
TRBD2,TRBJ2-5,.,TRBV10-2,TGCGCCAGCAGTGAGGGACTAGCGGTAGAGACCCAGTACTTC,CASSEGLAVETQYF
.,TRBJ1-2,.,TRBV9,TGTGCCAGCAGCGGAGGAGGGACCCAGACCTATGGCTACACCTTC,CASSGGGTQTYGYTF
TRBD1,TRBJ1-5,few,TRBV7-2,TGTGCCAGCAGCTCCGGGACAGAGAATCAGCCCCAGCATTTT,CASSSGTENQPQHF
TRBD1,TRBJ1-2,.,TRBV5-1,TGCGCCAGCAGTCGAACAGGGGGCGGTGACTATGGCTACACCTTC,CASSRTGGGDYGYTF
TRBD1,TRBJ1-4,.,TRBV7-9,TGTGCCAGCAGCCTAATACCTGGACAGGGGAATGAAAAACTGTTTTTT,CASSLIPGQGNEKLFF
TRBD1,TRBJ2-5,.,TRBV9,TGTGCCAGCAGCGTGAGGACAGGGGACAAAGAGACCCAGTACTTC,CASSVRTGDKETQYF
TRBD1,TRBJ2-7,.,TRBV2,TGTGCCAGCATAGACAGGGCCTCCTACGAGCAGTACTTC,CASIDRASYEQYF
TRBD1,TRBJ1-5,few,TRBV7-8,TGTGCCAGCAGCTTAGCCCCGACAGGGAGCAATCAGCCCCAGCATTTT,CASSLAPTGSNQPQHF
.,TRBJ2-7,.,TRBV6-1,TGTGCCAGCAACCAAGACAGGTGGAACTCCTACGAGCAGTACTTC,CASNQDRWNSYEQYF
.,TRBJ2-4,.,TRBV2,TGTGCCAGCAGTGAATATCGAGCCAAAAACATTCAGTACTTC,CASSEYRAKNIQYF
.,TRBJ1-1,few,TRBV30,TGTGCCTTCACACCCTCCACTGAAGCTTTCTTT,CAFTPSTEAFF
.,TRBJ1-3,.,TRBV7-2,TGTGCCAGCAGCTTCGGTGCGGACTCTGGAAACACCATATATTTT,CASSFGADSGNTIYF
.,TRBJ2-2,.,TRBV18,TGTGCCAGCTCACGACCATACGGGGACACCGGGGAGCTGTTTTTT,CASSRPYGDTGELFF
TRBD2,TRBJ2-1,.,TRBV7-9,TGTGCCAGCAGCTTAGCAGCGGGACCCACCTACAATGAGCAGTTCTTC,CASSLAAGPTYNEQFF
.,TRBJ2-3,.,TRBV23-1,TGCGCCAGCACTAGAATAGCAGATACGCAGTATTTT,CASTRIADTQYF